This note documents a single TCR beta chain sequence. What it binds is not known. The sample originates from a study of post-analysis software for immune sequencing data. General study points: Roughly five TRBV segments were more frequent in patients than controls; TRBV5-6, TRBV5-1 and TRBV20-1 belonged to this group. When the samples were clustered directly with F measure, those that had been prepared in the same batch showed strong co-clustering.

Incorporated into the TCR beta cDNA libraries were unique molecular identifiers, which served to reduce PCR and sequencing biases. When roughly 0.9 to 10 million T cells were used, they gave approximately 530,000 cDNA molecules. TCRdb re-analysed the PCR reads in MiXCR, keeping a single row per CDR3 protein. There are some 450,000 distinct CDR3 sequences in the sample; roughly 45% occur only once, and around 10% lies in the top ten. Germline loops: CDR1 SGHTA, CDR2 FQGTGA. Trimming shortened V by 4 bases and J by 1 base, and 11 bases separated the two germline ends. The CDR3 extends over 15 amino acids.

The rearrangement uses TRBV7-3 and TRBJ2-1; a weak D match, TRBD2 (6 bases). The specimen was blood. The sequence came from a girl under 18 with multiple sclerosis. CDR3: CASSSTGTSYNEQFF. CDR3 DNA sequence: TGTGCCAGCAGCTCTACCGGGACTTCCTACAATGAGCAGTTCTTC.